The entry below describes one T cell receptor beta chain. The antigen is undetermined. The CDR3 length is 14 residues. V lost 5 bases, J lost 2 bases, and 8 bases lay in between. Germline V gives CDR1 KGHDR, CDR2 SFDVKD. The data are from a study of response to subunit inactivated influenza vaccine. One entry per CDR3 protein results from TCRdb running MiXCR on the RT-PCR reads. Of 700,000 to 800,000 distinct CDR3 sequences in the sample, about 18% were seen once. Study-wide results and caveats: Few additional T cells are recruited per seasonal influenza vaccination, authors suggested.

The J gene is TRBJ2-2, the V gene TRBV24-1; D is ambiguous. The sequenced sample was PBMCs from blood, obtained 5 to 6 days after vaccination. The clonotype comes from a man between 45 and 60 years old who received an inactivated influenza vaccine. The CDR3 DNA sequence: TGTGCCACCAGTGCCCCATTAAACACCGGGGAGCTGTTTTTT. Residues: CATSAPLNTGELFF.